Listed below are T cell receptor beta chains from one sample, sequenced in a study of human T cells and chemical hapten exposure. A single record per CDR3 protein comes from TCRdb applying MiXCR to the RACE reads. The sample includes over 100,000 distinct CDR3 sequences, 9.2% of them seen just once. The sample here was whole blood, taken in connection with sensitization to the hapten diphenylcyclopropenone (DPC). Every receptor here comes from a middle-aged woman with alopecia areata. Some clones in this sample may be carry-over from other donors' samples. The CDR3 runs from the conserved cysteine through the conserved F or W. The order of the fields is CDR3 protein, CDR3 DNA, D gene, J gene, V gene, clone size. A D gene is named only where the DNA matches it firmly. The size of a clone is reported for some rows only, either as once, few or many, or as a class for expanded clones.

CDR3aa: CASSQDSNYGYTF; CDR3nt: TGTGCCAGCAGCCAGGACAGCAACTATGGCTACACCTTC; d_gene: NA; j_gene: TRBJ1-2; v_gene: TRBV6-2/TRBV6-3; abundance: few
CDR3aa: CASSLREGYGYTF; CDR3nt: TGTGCCAGCAGTTTAAGGGAAGGGTATGGCTACACCTTC; d_gene: NA; j_gene: TRBJ1-2; v_gene: TRBV27; abundance: NA
CDR3aa: CASSQEGGGVPFF; CDR3nt: TGTGCCAGCAGCCAAGAAGGAGGTGGAGTGCCGTTCTTC; d_gene: NA; j_gene: TRBJ2-1; v_gene: TRBV3-1; abundance: many
CDR3aa: CASSYRGCTF; CDR3nt: TGTGCCAGCAGTTACCGGGGCTGCACCTTC; d_gene: NA; j_gene: TRBJ1-2; v_gene: TRBV6-6; abundance: NA
CDR3aa: CASSLLQGNTGELFF; CDR3nt: TGTGCCAGCAGCTTACTACAGGGAAACACCGGGGAGCTGTTTTTT; d_gene: NA; j_gene: TRBJ2-2; v_gene: TRBV11-1; abundance: NA
CDR3aa: CSARIRFLPEQYF; CDR3nt: TGCAGTGCTAGGATCCGGTTTCTTCCCGAGCAGTACTTC; d_gene: NA; j_gene: TRBJ2-7; v_gene: TRBV20-1; abundance: few
CDR3aa: CASSPSMTGNSGANVLTF; CDR3nt: TGTGCCAGCTCACCGTCGATGACGGGAAACTCTGGGGCCAACGTCCTGACTTTC; d_gene: NA; j_gene: TRBJ2-6; v_gene: TRBV18; abundance: NA
CDR3aa: CSADRGNTGELFF; CDR3nt: TGCAGTGCGGACAGGGGAAACACCGGGGAGCTGTTTTTT; d_gene: TRBD1; j_gene: TRBJ2-2; v_gene: TRBV20-1; abundance: NA
CDR3aa: CASSLYGQGLNEKLFF; CDR3nt: TGTGCCAGCAGCTTATACGGGCAGGGTCTTAATGAAAAACTGTTTTTT; d_gene: NA; j_gene: TRBJ1-4; v_gene: TRBV7-2; abundance: few
CDR3aa: CASSYSRSRGSRNSPLHF; CDR3nt: TGTGCCAGCAGTTACTCGAGGAGTCGGGGCAGCCGAAATTCACCCCTCCACTTT; d_gene: NA; j_gene: TRBJ1-6; v_gene: TRBV6-2/TRBV6-3; abundance: NA
CDR3aa: CASSSSGTGGNQPQHF; CDR3nt: TGTGCCAGCAGCTCGTCCGGGACAGGGGGCAATCAGCCCCAGCATTTT; d_gene: TRBD1; j_gene: TRBJ1-5; v_gene: TRBV7-6; abundance: many
CDR3aa: CASSYSGSLSYEQYF; CDR3nt: TGTGCCAGCAGTTACTCGGGAAGCCTCTCCTACGAGCAGTACTTC; d_gene: NA; j_gene: TRBJ2-7; v_gene: TRBV6-2/TRBV6-3; abundance: few
CDR3aa: CASSAGASYEQYF; CDR3nt: TGCGCCAGCAGCGCGGGGGCTTCCTACGAGCAGTACTTC; d_gene: NA; j_gene: TRBJ2-7; v_gene: TRBV5-1; abundance: many
CDR3aa: CASSLGQAGTNTEAFF; CDR3nt: TGTGCCAGCAGCTTGGGACAGGCCGGAACGAACACTGAAGCTTTCTTT; d_gene: TRBD1; j_gene: TRBJ1-1; v_gene: TRBV7-6; abundance: many